Detailed here is one TCR beta chain. What it binds is not known. This CDR3 contains 12 residues. V lost 5 bases to trimming and J lost 8 bases; unmatched junction nucleotides: 1. Germline values: CDR1 SGHNT, CDR2 YENEEA. These data originate in a study of Tregs in tolerant kidney transplant recipients. The assay was immunoSEQ multiplex PCR, and TCRdb's table has in-frame clones only and misses some. The sample records roughly 54,000 clones, 89% being singletons. The nonmyeloablative bone marrow transplants came from related graft donors, with transient mixed chimerism. Unstimulated regulatory T cells (CD4+CD25+CD127-), CD4+CD25- non-regulatory cells, CD4 and CD8 cells were FACS-sorted from thawed PBMCs. Notes on the study in general: Biological reproducibility was not directly addressed, but technical replication error appeared minimal.

This sequence originates from a human patient who received a combined kidney and bone marrow transplant. A share of the T cells may be of graft donor origin. The source was CD8+ T cells from blood (PBMCs), collected 12 months after the transplant. The V and J genes are TRBV11-3 and TRBJ2-4; TRBD2 matches 9 bases. The CDR3 is CASSIAGDIQYF. The CDR3 DNA sequence: TGTGCCAGCAGCATAGCGGGAGACATTCAGTACTTC. Drawing the rest from reference TRBV11-3 and TRBJ2-4, the complete variable domain is EAGVVQSPRYKIIEKKQPVAFWCNPISGHNTLYWYLQNLGQGPELLIRYENEEAVDDSQLPKDRFSAERLKGVDSTLKIQPAELGDSAVYLCASSIAGDIQYFGAGTRLSVL.